This T cell receptor beta chain was sequenced during a study of cytomegalovirus exposure and HLA in healthy donors. The germline gives CDR1 SGHVS, CDR2 FQNEAQ. V trimming: 5 bases; J trimming: 0 bases; junction bases outside the gene matches: 11. The CDR3 totals 17 residues. Vbeta (60) and Jbeta (13) primers were used in the PCR. Authors' data handling: Around 9.9 million shared chains were among the roughly 80 million unique TCR beta chains that a later analysis counted. Measured with immunoSEQ multiplex PCR; TCRdb has only the in-frame clones, and not every one. The V and J calls and the clone size are those of that table, but D and trimming were determined from the DNA. The repertoire holds some 120,000 clones, around two thirds seen once, with 8% to 9.5% in the top ten. To note about this clone: Its antigen remains unidentified.

Study-wide results and limits: In a later analysis, at a false discovery rate of 0.05, under 20,000 TCR beta sequences were associated with HLA alleles. In a later analysis, CMV-associated beta chains were mostly HLA-associated, it appeared.

The sequencing input was PBMCs. The source of this sequence is a woman in her thirties or forties in good health and CMV-seropositive. The genes are TRBV7-8 and TRBJ1-1; 8 nucleotides match TRBD1. CDR3 loop: CASSVQGVGGVNTEAFF. DNA for the CDR3: TGTGCCAGCAGCGTACAGGGGGTCGGGGGAGTGAACACTGAAGCTTTCTTT.